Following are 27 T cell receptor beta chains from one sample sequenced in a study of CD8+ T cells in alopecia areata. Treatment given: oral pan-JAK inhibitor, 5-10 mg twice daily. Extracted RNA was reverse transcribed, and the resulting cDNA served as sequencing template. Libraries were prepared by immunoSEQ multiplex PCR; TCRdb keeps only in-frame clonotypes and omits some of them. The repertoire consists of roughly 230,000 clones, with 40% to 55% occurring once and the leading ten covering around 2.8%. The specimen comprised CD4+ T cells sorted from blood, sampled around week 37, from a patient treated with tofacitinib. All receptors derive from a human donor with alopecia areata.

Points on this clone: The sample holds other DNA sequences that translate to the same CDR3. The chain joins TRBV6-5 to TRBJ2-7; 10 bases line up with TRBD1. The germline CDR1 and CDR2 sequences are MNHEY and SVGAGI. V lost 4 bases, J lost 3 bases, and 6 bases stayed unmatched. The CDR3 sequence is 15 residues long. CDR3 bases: TGTGCCAGCAGTTCGCCGGGACAGGGGATCTACGAGCAGTACTTC. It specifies CASSSPGQGIYEQYF.

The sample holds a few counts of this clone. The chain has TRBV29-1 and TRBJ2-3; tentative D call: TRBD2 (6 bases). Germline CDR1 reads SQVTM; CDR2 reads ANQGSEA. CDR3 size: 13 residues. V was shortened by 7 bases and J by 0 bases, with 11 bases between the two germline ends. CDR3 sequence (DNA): TGCAGCGATAGCGGCGCTAGCACAGATACGCAGTATTTT. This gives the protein CSDSGASTDTQYF.

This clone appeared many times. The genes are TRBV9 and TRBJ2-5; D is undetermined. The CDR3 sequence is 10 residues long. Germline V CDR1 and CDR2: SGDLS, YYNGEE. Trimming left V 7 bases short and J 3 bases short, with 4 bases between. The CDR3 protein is CASGEETQYF. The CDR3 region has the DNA TGTGCCAGCGGGGAAGAGACCCAGTACTTC.

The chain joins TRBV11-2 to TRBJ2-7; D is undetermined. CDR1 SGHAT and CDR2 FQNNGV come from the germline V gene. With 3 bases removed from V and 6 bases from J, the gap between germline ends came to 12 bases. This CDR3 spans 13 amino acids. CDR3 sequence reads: CASSLIGSFEQYF. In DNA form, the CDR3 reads TGTGCCAGCAGCTTGATTGGATCGTTCGAGCAGTACTTC.

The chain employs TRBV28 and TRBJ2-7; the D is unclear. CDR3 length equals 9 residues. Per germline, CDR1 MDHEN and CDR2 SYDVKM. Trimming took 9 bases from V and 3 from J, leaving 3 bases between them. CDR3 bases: TGTGCCAGAATCTACGAGCAGTACTTC. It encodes CARIYEQYF.

CDR3 sequence: CAISPDKGTVGEQYF. CDR3 nucleotide sequence: TGTGCCATCAGTCCCGACAAAGGGACCGTCGGCGAGCAGTACTTC. The chain links TRBV10-3 to TRBJ2-7, with D perhaps matching TRBD1 or TRBD2 (5 bases each). There are 15 residues in the CDR3. Germline V CDR1 and CDR2: ENHRY, SYGVKD. V was shortened by 5 bases and J by 6 bases, with 20 bases between the two germline ends.

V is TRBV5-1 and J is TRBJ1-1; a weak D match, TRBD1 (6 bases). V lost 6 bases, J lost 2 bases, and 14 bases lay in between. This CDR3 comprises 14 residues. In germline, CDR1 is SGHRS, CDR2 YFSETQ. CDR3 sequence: CASNENRDNTEAFF. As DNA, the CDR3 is TGCGCCAGCAACGAAAACAGGGACAACACTGAAGCTTTCTTT.

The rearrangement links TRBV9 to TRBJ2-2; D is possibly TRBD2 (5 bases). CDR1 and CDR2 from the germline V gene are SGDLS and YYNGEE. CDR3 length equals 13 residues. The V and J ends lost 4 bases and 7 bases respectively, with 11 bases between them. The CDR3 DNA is TGTGCCAGCAGCTTGTGGGCGGGCGGGGAGCTGTTTTTT. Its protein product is CASSLWAGGELFF.

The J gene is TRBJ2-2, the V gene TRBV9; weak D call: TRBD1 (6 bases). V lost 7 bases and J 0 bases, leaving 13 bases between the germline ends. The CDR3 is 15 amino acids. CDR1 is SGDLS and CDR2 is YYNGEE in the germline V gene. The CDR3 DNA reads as TGTGCCAGCGGGGGCCGGCTGTCGAACACCGGGGAGCTGTTTTTT. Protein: CASGGRLSNTGELFF.

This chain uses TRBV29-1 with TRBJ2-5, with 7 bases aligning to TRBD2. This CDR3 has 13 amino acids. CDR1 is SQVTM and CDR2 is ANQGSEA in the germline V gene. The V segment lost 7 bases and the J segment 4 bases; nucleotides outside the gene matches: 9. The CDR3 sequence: CSARSGEGETQYF. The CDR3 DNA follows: TGCAGCGCACGGAGTGGGGAGGGAGAGACCCAGTACTTC.

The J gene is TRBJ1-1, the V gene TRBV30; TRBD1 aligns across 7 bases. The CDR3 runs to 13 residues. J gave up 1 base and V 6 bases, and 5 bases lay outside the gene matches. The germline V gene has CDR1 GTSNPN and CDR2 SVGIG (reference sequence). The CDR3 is CACRGAGNTEAFF. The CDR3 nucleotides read TGTGCCTGCAGGGGGGCGGGGAACACTGAAGCTTTCTTT.

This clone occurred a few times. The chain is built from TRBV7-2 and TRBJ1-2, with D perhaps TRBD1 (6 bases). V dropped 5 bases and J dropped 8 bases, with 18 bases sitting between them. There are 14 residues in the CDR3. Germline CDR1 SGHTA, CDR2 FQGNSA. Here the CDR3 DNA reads TGTGCCAGCAGCGCTAAGACAGGTGTGAGGGGCTACACCTTC. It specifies CASSAKTGVRGYTF. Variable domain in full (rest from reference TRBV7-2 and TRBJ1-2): GAGVSQSPSNKVTEKGKDVELRCDPISGHTALYWYRQSLGQGLEFLIYFQGNSAPDKSGLPSDRFSAERTGGSVSTLTIQRTQQEDSAVYLCASSAKTGVRGYTFGSGTRLTVV.

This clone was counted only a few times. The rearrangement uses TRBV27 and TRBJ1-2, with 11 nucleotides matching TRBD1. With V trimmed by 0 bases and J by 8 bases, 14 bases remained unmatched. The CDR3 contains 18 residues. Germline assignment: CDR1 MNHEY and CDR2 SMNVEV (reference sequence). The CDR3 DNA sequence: TGTGCCAGCAGTTTATCGTTTGGGACAGGGGGATTAAAGCGCGGCTACACCTTC. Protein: CASSLSFGTGGLKRGYTF.

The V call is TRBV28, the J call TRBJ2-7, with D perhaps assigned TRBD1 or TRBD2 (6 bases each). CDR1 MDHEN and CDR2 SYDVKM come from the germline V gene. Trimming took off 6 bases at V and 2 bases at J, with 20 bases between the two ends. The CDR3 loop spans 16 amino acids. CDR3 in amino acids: CASRPAGQGRTYEQYF. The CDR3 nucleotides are TGTGCCAGCAGGCCCGCGGGGCAGGGGAGGACCTACGAGCAGTACTTC. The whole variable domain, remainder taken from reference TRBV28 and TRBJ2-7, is DVKVTQSSRYLVKRTGEKVFLECVQDMDHENMFWYRQDPGLGLRLIYFSYDVKMKEKGDIPEGYSVSREKKERFSLILESASTNQTSMYLCASRPAGQGRTYEQYFGPGTRLTVT.

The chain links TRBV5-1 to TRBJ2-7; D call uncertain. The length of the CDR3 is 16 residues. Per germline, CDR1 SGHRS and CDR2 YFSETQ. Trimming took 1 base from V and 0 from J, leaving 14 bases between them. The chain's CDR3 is CASSLISRHSSYEQYF. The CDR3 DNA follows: TGCGCCAGCAGCTTGATCTCCCGGCATTCCTCCTACGAGCAGTACTTC.

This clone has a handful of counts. CDR3 loop: CSASTGGRKTGELFF. CDR3 coding DNA: TGCAGCGCATCGACAGGGGGAAGGAAAACCGGGGAGCTGTTTTTT. V gene TRBV29-1 combines with J gene TRBJ2-2, with 9 bases aligning to TRBD1. Per the germline V gene, CDR1 is SQVTM and CDR2 is ANQGSEA. V lost 7 bases and J lost 5; bases outside the gene matches: 11. This CDR3 is built from 15 residues.

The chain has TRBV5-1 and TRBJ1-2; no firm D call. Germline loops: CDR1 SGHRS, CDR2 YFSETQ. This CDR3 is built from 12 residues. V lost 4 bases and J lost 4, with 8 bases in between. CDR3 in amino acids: CASSPNSYGYTF. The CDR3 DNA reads TGCGCCAGCAGCCCGAACAGCTATGGCTACACCTTC.

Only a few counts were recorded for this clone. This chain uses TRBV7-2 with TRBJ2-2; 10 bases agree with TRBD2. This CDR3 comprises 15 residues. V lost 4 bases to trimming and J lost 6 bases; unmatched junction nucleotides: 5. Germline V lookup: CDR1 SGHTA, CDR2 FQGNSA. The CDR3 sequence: CASSSSGSGSGELFF. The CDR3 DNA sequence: TGTGCCAGCAGCTCTAGCGGGAGTGGGTCCGGGGAGCTGTTTTTT.

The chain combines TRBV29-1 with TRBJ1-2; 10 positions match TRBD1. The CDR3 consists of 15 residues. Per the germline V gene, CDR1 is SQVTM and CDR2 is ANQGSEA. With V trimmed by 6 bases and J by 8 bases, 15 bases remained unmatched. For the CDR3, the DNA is TGCAGCGTCCCCGGGACAGGGGAACTCCGGGAGGGCTACACCTTC. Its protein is CSVPGTGELREGYTF.

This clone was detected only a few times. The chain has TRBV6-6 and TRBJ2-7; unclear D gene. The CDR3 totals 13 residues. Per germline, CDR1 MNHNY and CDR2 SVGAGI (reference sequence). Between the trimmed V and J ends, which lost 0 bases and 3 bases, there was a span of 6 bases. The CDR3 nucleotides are TGTGCCAGCAGTTACTCGAATAGCTACGAGCAGTACTTC. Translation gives CASSYSNSYEQYF.

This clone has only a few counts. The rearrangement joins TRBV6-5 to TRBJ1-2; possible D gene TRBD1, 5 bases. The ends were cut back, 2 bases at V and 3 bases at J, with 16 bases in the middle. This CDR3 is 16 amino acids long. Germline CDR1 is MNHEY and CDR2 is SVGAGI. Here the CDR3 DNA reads TGTGCCAGCAGTTACGACTCGAATCGGGGCTACTATGGCTACACCTTC. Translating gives CASSYDSNRGYYGYTF.

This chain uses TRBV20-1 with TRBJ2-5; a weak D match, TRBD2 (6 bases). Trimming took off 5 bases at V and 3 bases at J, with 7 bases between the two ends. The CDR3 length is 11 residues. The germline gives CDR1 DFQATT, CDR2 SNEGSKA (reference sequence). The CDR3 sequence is CSAEREETQYF. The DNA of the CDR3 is TGCAGTGCTGAGCGGGAAGAGACCCAGTACTTC.

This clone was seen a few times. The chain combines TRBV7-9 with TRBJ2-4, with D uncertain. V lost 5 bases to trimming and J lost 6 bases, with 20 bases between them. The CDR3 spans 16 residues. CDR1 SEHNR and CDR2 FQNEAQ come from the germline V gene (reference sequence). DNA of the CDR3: TGTGCCAGCAGCGCCTGGACGTCTCAGACGGGAAACATTCAGTACTTC. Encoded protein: CASSAWTSQTGNIQYF.

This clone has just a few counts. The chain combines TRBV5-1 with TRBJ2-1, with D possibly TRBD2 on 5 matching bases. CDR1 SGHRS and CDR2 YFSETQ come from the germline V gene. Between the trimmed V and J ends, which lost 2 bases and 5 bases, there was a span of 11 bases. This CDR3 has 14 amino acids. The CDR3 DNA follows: TGCGCCAGCAGCTTTCGAGCGGAAAACAATGAGCAGTTCTTC. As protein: CASSFRAENNEQFF.

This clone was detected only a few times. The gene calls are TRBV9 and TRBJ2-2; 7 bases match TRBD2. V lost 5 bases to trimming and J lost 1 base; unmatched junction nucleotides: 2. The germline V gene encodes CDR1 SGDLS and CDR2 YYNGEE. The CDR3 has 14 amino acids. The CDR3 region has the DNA TGTGCCAGCAGGACTAGCAAGAACACCGGGGAGCTGTTTTTT. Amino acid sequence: CASRTSKNTGELFF.

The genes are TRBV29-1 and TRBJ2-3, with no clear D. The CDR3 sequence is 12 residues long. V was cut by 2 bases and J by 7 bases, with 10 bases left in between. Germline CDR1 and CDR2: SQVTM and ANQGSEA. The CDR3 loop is CSVEREANTQYF. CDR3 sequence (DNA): TGCAGCGTTGAAAGGGAAGCGAATACGCAGTATTTT.

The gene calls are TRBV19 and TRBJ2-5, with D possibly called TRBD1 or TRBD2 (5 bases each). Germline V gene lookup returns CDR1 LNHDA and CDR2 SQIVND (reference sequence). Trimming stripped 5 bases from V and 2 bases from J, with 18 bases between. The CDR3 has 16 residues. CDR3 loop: CASSLSLGRRQETQYF. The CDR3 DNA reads TGTGCCAGTAGTTTGTCTCTGGGACGAAGACAAGAGACCCAGTACTTC.